Following are 2 T cell receptor beta chains from one sample sequenced in a study of cytomegalovirus exposure and HLA in healthy donors. A multiplex PCR was run with 60 Vbeta primers and 13 Jbeta primers. Sequencing used immunoSEQ multiplex PCR; TCRdb keeps in-frame clones, though not all of them. The repertoire holds roughly 200,000 clones, about 80% seen once, with about 3.8% in the top ten. Sequencing used PBMCs. These receptors were taken from a woman aged 55-75 years in good health and CMV-seropositive.

The J gene is TRBJ2-1, the V gene TRBV7-2; TRBD2 aligns across 7 bases. CDR3 size: 17 residues. Germline V gives CDR1 SGHTA, CDR2 FQGNSA. J gave up 5 bases and V 5 bases, and 15 bases lay outside the gene matches. The CDR3 DNA reads TGTGCCAGCAGCCCCCAGACCGGGGACTACCTAAACAATGAGCAGTTCTTC. Its protein product is CASSPQTGDYLNNEQFF.

This chain uses TRBV19 with TRBJ2-1; maybe TRBD1 (6 bases). This CDR3 has 14 amino acids. Germline loops: CDR1 LNHDA, CDR2 SQIVND (reference sequence). Trimming shortened V by 1 base and J by 8 bases, and 12 bases separated the two germline ends. CDR3 loop: CASSIGQVGDEQFF. The CDR3 DNA sequence: TGTGCCAGTAGTATAGGACAGGTGGGGGATGAGCAGTTCTTC.